Below are 27 T cell receptor beta chains sequenced from a single sample in a study of T cells after yellow fever vaccination. TCRdb redid the calling of the 5' RACE reads with MiXCR, one entry per CDR3 protein. This table holds roughly 120,000 distinct CDR3 sequences, approximately 8.4% found once. Sequenced material: CD8+ T cells sorted from PBMCs, taken 45 days after the yellow fever booster vaccination. The origin of the receptors is a man aged 25 to 45 who received the YFV17D yellow fever vaccine.

Many counts were recorded for this clonotype. The rearrangement uses TRBV5-1 and TRBJ2-7, with D possibly being TRBD2 (5 bases). This CDR3 is 17 amino acids long. V dropped 0 bases and J dropped 0 bases, with 16 bases sitting between them. CDR1 and CDR2 (germline): SGHRS, YFSETQ. The CDR3 here is CASSLGLTSLSSYEQYF. In DNA form, the CDR3 reads TGCGCCAGCAGCTTGGGATTAACTAGTCTAAGCTCCTACGAGCAGTACTTC.

This clonotype came up a few times. This chain uses TRBV5-1 with TRBJ1-6; D is undetermined. The V end lost 4 bases, the J end lost 9 bases, and 14 bases lay between the germline ends. Germline-derived CDR1 and CDR2 are SGHRS and YFSETQ. This CDR3 is built from 14 residues. The CDR3: CASSQMGPSSPLHF. The CDR3 DNA follows: TGCGCCAGCAGCCAGATGGGTCCCAGTTCACCCCTCCACTTT.

This rearrangement joins TRBV28 to TRBJ2-7; D is possibly TRBD2 (6 bases). From germline, CDR1 is MDHEN and CDR2 SYDVKM. CDR3 size: 15 residues. V was clipped by 2 bases and J by 0 bases, with 11 bases between them. This chain's CDR3 is CASSLPGVSSYEQYF. CDR3 nucleotide sequence: TGTGCCAGCAGTTTACCGGGAGTGAGCTCCTACGAGCAGTACTTC.

The chain combines TRBV3-1 with TRBJ2-7; the D gene is possibly TRBD1 (5 bases). Trimming cost V 0 bases and J 6 bases, with 15 bases left between them. Germline CDR1 is LGHDT and CDR2 is YNNKEL (reference sequence). The CDR3 is 15 amino acids. CDR3 sequence (DNA): TGTGCCAGCAGCCAAGATGGGCAGGGAATGGGCGAGCAGTACTTC. Translation gives CASSQDGQGMGEQYF.

A single count supports this clonotype. One end of the junction fails to match germline, which may point to a read error. V and J are TRBV5-6 and TRBJ2-7; no clear D. CDR1 and CDR2 from the germline V gene are SGHDT and YYEEEE. The CDR3 has 13 amino acids. The CDR3, as DNA: TGTGCCAGGAGCTTCGGTGACCCCTACGAGCAGTACTTC. It specifies CARSFGDPYEQYF.

The rearrangement uses TRBV5-5 and TRBJ2-3; D uncertain. Trimming took off 1 base at V and 2 bases at J, with 5 bases between the two ends. CDR3 length equals 13 residues. Per the germline V gene, CDR1 is SGHKS and CDR2 is YYEKEE (reference sequence). The CDR3 DNA follows: TGTGCCAGCAGCTTGTTGGACACAGATACGCAGTATTTT. Its translation is CASSLLDTDTQYF.

This clonotype was observed many times. The J gene is TRBJ2-7, the V gene TRBV6-5; D remains unclear. Trimming removed 5 bases from V and 8 bases from J, with 13 bases in between. The germline V gene has CDR1 MNHEY and CDR2 SVGAGI. The CDR3 length is 12 residues. For the CDR3, the DNA is TGTGCCAGCAGTACCGCCTCCTTTCAGCAGTACTTC. This sequence encodes CASSTASFQQYF.

This clonotype showed up just a few times. This sequence joins TRBV5-4 and TRBJ2-2; D unresolved. V was pared by 1 base and J by 0 bases, with 4 bases between. Per the germline V gene, CDR1 is SGHNT and CDR2 is YYREEE (reference sequence). The CDR3 extends over 14 amino acids. The CDR3 coding sequence is TGTGCCAGCAGCTTGTACACGAACACCGGGGAGCTGTTTTTT. It translates to CASSLYTNTGELFF. Full variable domain (missing parts from reference TRBV5-4 and TRBJ2-2): ETGVTQSPTHLIKTRGQQVTLRCSSQSGHNTVSWYQQALGQGPQFIFQYYREEENGRGNFPPRFSGLQFPNYSSELNVNALELDDSALYLCASSLYTNTGELFFGEGSRLTVL.

This clonotype was counted at least ten times. V usage is TRBV5-5 and J usage is TRBJ2-1, with 9 bases fitting TRBD2. Germline CDR1 SGHKS, CDR2 YYEKEE (reference sequence). The CDR3 covers 17 residues. V was clipped by 4 bases and J by 6 bases; unmatched bases: 14. CDR3 nucleotides: TGTGCCAGCAGCCCCCCACTCGGACTAGCGAGGTCCAATGAGCAGTTCTTC. Amino acid sequence: CASSPPLGLARSNEQFF. Full variable domain (missing parts from reference TRBV5-5 and TRBJ2-1): DAGVTQSPTHLIKTRGQQVTLRCSPISGHKSVSWYQQVLGQGPQFIFQYYEKEERGRGNFPDRFSARQFPNYSSELNVNALLLGDSALYLCASSPPLGLARSNEQFFGPGTRLTVL.

In its sample, this clonotype was seen many times. The CDR3 region has the DNA TGTGCCAGCAGCTTAGCGATAGGACTAGCGGGAGGCTACGAGCAGTACTTC. Amino acid sequence: CASSLAIGLAGGYEQYF. The genes are TRBV13 and TRBJ2-7; 14 positions agree with TRBD2. The V segment lost 1 base and the J segment 3 bases; nucleotides outside the gene matches: 5. Germline lookup yields CDR1 PRHDT and CDR2 FYEKMQ (reference sequence). This CDR3 spans 17 amino acids.

There are a few counts of this clonotype. The gene calls are TRBV24-1 and TRBJ2-3; 12 nucleotides align to TRBD1. J lost 6 bases, V lost 0 bases, and 6 bases had no gene match. The CDR3 has 17 amino acids. The germline CDR1 and CDR2 sequences are KGHDR and SFDVKD. In DNA form, the CDR3 reads TGTGCCACCAGTGATTTGCGGGACAGGGGGCGAGGGGATACGCAGTATTTT. This gives the protein CATSDLRDRGRGDTQYF.

This clonotype was recorded at least ten times. The V call is TRBV12-3 or TRBV12-4, the J call TRBJ2-7, with D possibly matching TRBD2 (7 bases). V was trimmed by 6 bases and J by 9 bases, leaving 18 bases between them. The CDR3 length is 13 residues. CDR3 in amino acids: CASSPGQPGGQYF. The CDR3 bases are TGTGCCAGCAGCCCTGGACAGCCGGGAGGGCAGTACTTC.

This clonotype was counted many times. V and J are TRBV20-1 and TRBJ2-3; 7 bases align to TRBD2. V gave up 1 base and J gave up 0 bases; unmatched junction bases: 10. Germline assignment: CDR1 DFQATT and CDR2 SNEGSKA (reference sequence). This CDR3 spans 17 amino acids. This CDR3 is CSARVNGLVASTDTQYF. CDR3 DNA: TGCAGTGCTAGAGTGAATGGACTAGTCGCTAGCACAGATACGCAGTATTTT.

This clonotype was seen many times. The germline gene is not matched at one end of the junction; a read error may be the cause. The chain joins TRBV7-9 to TRBJ2-3, with D possibly being TRBD1 or TRBD2 (5 bases each). Germline V lookup: CDR1 SEHNR, CDR2 FQNEAQ (reference sequence). The CDR3 consists of 9 residues. The CDR3 protein is CASDAGARF. The DNA for the CDR3 is TGTGCCAGCGACGCCGGGGCTCGCTTT.

The chain couples TRBV6-5 to TRBJ2-1; TRBD1 matches 11 bases. Germline CDR1 MNHEY, CDR2 SVGAGI. This CDR3 comprises 15 residues. The junction had 4 bases not matched to a gene; V was cut back by 0 bases and J by 9 bases. The CDR3 DNA is TGTGCCAGCAGTTACTCGGACAGGGGGCCGGTTGAGCAGTTCTTC. Protein sequence: CASSYSDRGPVEQFF.

This clonotype was found a few times. The genes are TRBV14 and TRBJ1-1; no clear D gene. The germline V and J ends were trimmed by 2 bases and 0 bases, with 7 bases remaining between them. CDR1 is SGHDN, CDR2 FVKESK, per germline. CDR3 length equals 14 residues. In DNA form, the CDR3 reads TGTGCCAGCAGCCAAAACTGGGTGAACACTGAAGCTTTCTTT. Translated, it gives CASSQNWVNTEAFF.

This clonotype was counted many times. The chain has TRBV20-1 and TRBJ2-5; 8 nucleotides match TRBD2. Trimming took 6 bases from V and 5 from J; bases not matched to a gene: 5. The CDR3 is 12 residues long. Germline CDR1 is DFQATT and CDR2 is SNEGSKA (reference sequence). This CDR3 is CSAETSEETQYF. CDR3 in DNA: TGCAGTGCGGAGACTAGCGAGGAGACCCAGTACTTC.

This clonotype has a count of ten or more. The rearrangement uses TRBV27 and TRBJ2-7; 7 bases map to TRBD1. CDR1 MNHEY and CDR2 SMNVEV come from the germline V gene (reference sequence). V lost 4 bases, J lost 5 bases, and 11 bases stayed unmatched. The CDR3 contains 15 residues. CDR3 amino acids: CASSSETGTYHEQYF. CDR3 sequence (DNA): TGTGCCAGCAGTTCCGAGACAGGGACCTATCACGAGCAGTACTTC.

The V call is TRBV7-9, the J call TRBJ2-5, with 8 bases matching TRBD2. The V gene's germline CDR1 is SEHNR and CDR2 FQNEAQ (reference sequence). The CDR3 runs 16 residues. The V gene end was trimmed by 4 bases and the J gene end by 2 bases; junction bases not matched to a gene: 9. In DNA form, the CDR3 reads TGTGCCAGCAGCTCTTGGACTAGCAGGTTTCAAGAGACCCAGTACTTC. This translates into CASSSWTSRFQETQYF.

There are many counts of this clonotype. The chain links TRBV12-3 or TRBV12-4 to TRBJ2-1, with 12 positions matching TRBD2. V shed 5 bases and J 7 bases; nucleotides not matched to a gene: 6. CDR3 size: 15 residues. As DNA, the CDR3 is TGTGCCAGCAGTACCCTAGCGGGAGGGTTAAATGAGCAGTTCTTC. As protein: CASSTLAGGLNEQFF.

Worth noting for this clonotype: One junction end does not reproduce the germline sequence, and a read error may be involved. The V and J genes are TRBV5-6 and TRBJ1-1; 7 nucleotides align to TRBD1. This CDR3 has 17 amino acids. CDR1 and CDR2 (germline): SGHDT, YYEEEE. The CDR3 coding sequence is TGTGGCAGCAGCTTGGTGTGGACAGGCGAGATGAACACTGAAGCTTTCTTT. Amino acid sequence: CGSSLVWTGEMNTEAFF.

The rearrangement links TRBV7-3 to TRBJ2-3, with TRBD2 identical over 12 bases. The CDR3 length is 15 residues. The V gene end was trimmed by 5 bases and the J gene end by 2 bases; junction bases not matched to a gene: 2. The V gene's germline CDR1 is SGHTA and CDR2 FQGTGA. For the CDR3, the DNA is TGTGCCAGCAGCCGGACTAGCGGGATCACAGATACGCAGTATTTT. Protein: CASSRTSGITDTQYF.

This chain joins TRBV6-5 and TRBJ1-6, with TRBD1 matching 9 bases. The CDR3 sequence is 15 residues long. Losses at the gene ends were 2 bases for V and 6 bases for J; bases not matched to a gene: 2. The germline V gene has CDR1 MNHEY and CDR2 SVGAGI. This CDR3 is CASSYEGQGNSPLHF. The CDR3 coding sequence is TGTGCCAGCAGTTACGAGGGACAGGGTAATTCACCCCTCCACTTT.

In its sample, this clonotype was seen many times. The chain joins TRBV4-3 to TRBJ2-7; 7 positions agree with TRBD2. The CDR3 covers 16 residues. The germline gives CDR1 LGHNA, CDR2 YSLEER. The V gene end was trimmed by 0 bases and the J gene end by 2 bases; junction bases not matched to a gene: 7. In DNA, the CDR3 is TGCGCCAGCAGCCAAGATGGCGGGGGTCGAGCCTACGAGCAGTACTTC. This gives the protein CASSQDGGGRAYEQYF.

This clonotype was seen a handful of times. J is TRBJ2-7 and V is TRBV12-3 or TRBV12-4, with D possibly TRBD1 on 6 matching bases. The CDR3 contains 14 residues. Trimming removed 6 bases at V and 4 bases at J, with 16 bases between. The CDR3 region has the DNA TGTGCCAGCAGCCGTACAGGGAACTCTTACGAGCAGTACTTC. This codes for CASSRTGNSYEQYF.

This clonotype showed up many times. The CDR3 sequence: CATALLAAPADEQFF. In DNA form, the CDR3 reads TGCGCCACCGCCCTACTAGCGGCCCCGGCGGATGAGCAGTTCTTC. The chain couples TRBV5-1 to TRBJ2-1, with 8 positions matching TRBD2. The CDR3 covers 15 residues. V was clipped by 9 bases and J by 8 bases; unmatched bases: 16. Germline V CDR1 and CDR2: SGHRS, YFSETQ. The variable domain in full, with the rest retrieved from reference TRBV5-1 and TRBJ2-1, is KAGVTQTPRYLIKTRGQQVTLSCSPISGHRSVSWYQQTPGQGLQFLFEYFSETQRNKGNFPGRFSGRQFSNSRSEMNVSTLELGDSALYLCATALLAAPADEQFFGPGTRLTVL.

This clonotype has ten or more counts. CDR3 region: CASSFITGETQYF. For the CDR3, the DNA is TGTGCCAGCAGTTTCATCACGGGAGAGACCCAGTACTTC. This chain joins TRBV12-3 or TRBV12-4 and TRBJ2-5; D gene unclear. This CDR3 has 13 residues. The ends were cut back, 3 bases at V and 4 bases at J, with 9 bases in the middle.